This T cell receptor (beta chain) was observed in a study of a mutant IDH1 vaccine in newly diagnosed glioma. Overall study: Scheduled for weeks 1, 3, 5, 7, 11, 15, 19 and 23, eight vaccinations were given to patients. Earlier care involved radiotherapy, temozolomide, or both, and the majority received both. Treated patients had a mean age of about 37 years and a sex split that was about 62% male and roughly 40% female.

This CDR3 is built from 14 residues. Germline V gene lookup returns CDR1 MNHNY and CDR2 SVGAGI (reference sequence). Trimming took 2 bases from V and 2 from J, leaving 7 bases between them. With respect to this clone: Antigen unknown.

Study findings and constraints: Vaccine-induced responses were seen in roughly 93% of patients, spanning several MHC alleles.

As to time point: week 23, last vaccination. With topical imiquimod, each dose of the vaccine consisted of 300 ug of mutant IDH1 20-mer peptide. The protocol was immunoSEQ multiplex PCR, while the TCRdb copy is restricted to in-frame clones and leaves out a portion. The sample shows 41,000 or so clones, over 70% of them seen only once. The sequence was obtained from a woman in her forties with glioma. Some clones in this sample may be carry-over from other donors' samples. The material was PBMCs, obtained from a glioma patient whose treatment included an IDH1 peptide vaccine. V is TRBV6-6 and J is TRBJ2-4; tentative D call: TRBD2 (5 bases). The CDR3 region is CASSYVGTKNIQYF. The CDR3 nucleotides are TGTGCCAGCAGTTACGTCGGGACCAAAAACATTCAGTACTTC.